The 10 T cell receptor beta chains in this list originate from one sample, sequenced in a study of CD8 T cells in ankylosing spondylitis listed by TCRdb under 2017. The investigation overall reported the following: Blood from ankylosing spondylitis patients appeared to be characterized by a TCR beta motif made up of several highly homologous amino acid variants.

Library preparation employed 5' RACE. The sample was run on an Illumina HiSeq 2500. Using fastp at Q25 and MiXCR, TCRdb reprocessed the public reads and kept productive beta chains. Merged by CDR3 protein, the rows form single entries marked with the most common genes and DNA. The sample contains about 460,000 distinct CDR3 sequences, about 5.2% of them found a single time. Around 3.4% of the sample is held by the ten biggest clonotypes. Their antigens remain unidentified. Specimen: blood, either unsorted or a sorted T cell fraction (not recorded which). The receptors derive from a male donor with ankylosing spondylitis.

V gene TRBV6-1 combines with J gene TRBJ2-1; TRBD2 agrees at 8 bases. This CDR3 comprises 14 residues. V lost 5 bases to trimming and J lost 3 bases; unmatched junction nucleotides: 3. Germline V gene lookup returns CDR1 MNHNS and CDR2 SASEGT. The CDR3 DNA follows: TGTGCCAGCAGTCCGGGAGGGCTCTACAATGAGCAGTTCTTC. Amino acid sequence: CASSPGGLYNEQFF.

This clonotype has a count of ten or more. V gene TRBV20-1 combines with J gene TRBJ2-1, with D possibly TRBD1 on 6 matching bases. This CDR3 contains 15 residues. The V end lost 2 bases, the J end lost 2 bases, and 13 bases lay between the germline ends. In germline, CDR1 is DFQATT, CDR2 SNEGSKA (reference sequence). CDR3 sequence (DNA): TGCAGTGCTAGAATGGGGACAAGCGCCTACAATGAGCAGTTCTTC. Translating it yields CSARMGTSAYNEQFF.

This clonotype was picked up many times. The CDR3 reads CAMGDGRTETQYF. CDR3 DNA sequence: TGTGCCATGGGGGACGGGAGAACCGAGACCCAGTACTTC. The gene calls are TRBV10-3 and TRBJ2-5; D perhaps matches TRBD2 (6 bases). V was clipped by 9 bases and J by 5 bases, with 16 bases between them. CDR1 is ENHRY and CDR2 is SYGVKD in the germline V gene. This CDR3 region has 13 residues.

This clonotype was counted at least ten times. The rearrangement links TRBV6-1 to TRBJ1-4; D remains ambiguous. V dropped 11 bases and J dropped 8 bases, with 18 bases sitting between them. CDR3 length: 13 amino acids. The germline V gene has CDR1 MNHNS and CDR2 SASEGT. CDR3 coding DNA: TGTGCCGGCCGGCGGTCCAGTGGCGAAAAACTGTTTTTT. It yields the protein CAGRRSSGEKLFF.

This clonotype was found many times. The chain uses TRBV24-1 and TRBJ1-2; D possibly corresponds to TRBD1 (5 bases). Germline CDR1 reads KGHDR; CDR2 reads SFDVKD. With 6 bases removed from V and 4 bases from J, the gap between germline ends came to 11 bases. This CDR3 comprises 13 residues. The CDR3 sequence: CATSRSGGYGYTF. CDR3 nucleotide sequence: TGTGCCACCAGTCGTTCGGGGGGCTATGGCTACACCTTC.

The V gene is TRBV30, the J gene TRBJ2-7; a weak D match, TRBD2 (7 bases). Germline CDR1 reads GTSNPN; CDR2 reads SVGIG (reference sequence). This CDR3 is built from 13 residues. Trimming removed 4 bases from V and 6 bases from J, with 16 bases in between. CDR3 sequence: CAWIPRGGGEQYF. CDR3 nucleotide sequence: TGTGCCTGGATCCCTAGGGGGGGAGGCGAGCAGTACTTC.

In its sample, this clonotype was seen many times. The genes are TRBV7-9 and TRBJ1-6; 8 nucleotides agree with TRBD1. V was clipped by 3 bases and J by 4 bases; unmatched bases: 5. CDR1 is SEHNR, CDR2 FQNEAQ, per germline (reference sequence). The CDR3 has 16 amino acids. The CDR3 nucleotides read TGTGCCAGCAGCTTGTGGGACAGGACTTATAATTCACCCCTCCACTTT. Its protein product is CASSLWDRTYNSPLHF.

The chain recombines TRBV5-1 with TRBJ2-3; 10 bases are shared with TRBD1. The CDR3 totals 17 residues. Trimming cost V 4 bases and J 1 base; bases outside gene matches: 9. The germline V gene encodes CDR1 SGHRS and CDR2 YFSETQ. CDR3 in DNA: TGCGCCAGCAGCCTAAGGGACAGGGGATCGGGCACAGATACGCAGTATTTT. Its protein is CASSLRDRGSGTDTQYF.

The rearrangement uses TRBV5-1 and TRBJ2-7; D is unclear. The CDR3 is 14 residues long. Germline-derived CDR1 and CDR2 are SGHRS and YFSETQ. V lost 0 bases, J lost 6 bases, and 13 bases lay in between. The CDR3 DNA reads as TGCGCCAGCAGCTTGGCCGGACCCCCCAGCGAGCAGTACTTC. Its translation is CASSLAGPPSEQYF. Based on the CDR3 plus reference TRBV5-1 and TRBJ2-7, the full variable domain is KAGVTQTPRYLIKTRGQQVTLSCSPISGHRSVSWYQQTPGQGLQFLFEYFSETQRNKGNFPGRFSGRQFSNSRSEMNVSTLELGDSALYLCASSLAGPPSEQYFGPGTRLTVT.

This clonotype was recorded at least ten times. This chain links TRBV29-1 with TRBJ1-4; the D is unclear. CDR1 is SQVTM, CDR2 ANQGSEA, per germline. V lost 1 base, J lost 5 bases, and 5 bases lay in between. The CDR3 is made up of 12 amino acids. DNA for the CDR3: TGCAGCGTTGAAGGGGAGAATGAAAAACTGTTTTTT. As protein: CSVEGENEKLFF.